Each of the 12 T cell receptor beta chains below was sequenced from the same sample in a study of PD-L1 blockade in urothelial cancer. Time point meaning: peripheral blood 6 weeks after treatment start. Here immunoSEQ multiplex PCR was the method, and the copy in TCRdb shows in-frame clones only, minus some. The sample yields about 45,000 clones, 82% seen once. The input for sequencing was PBMCs, taken around atezolizumab (anti-PD-L1) treatment. The origin of the receptors is a man aged 55 to 70 with urothelial cancer.

This clone has just one count. V is TRBV5-3 and J is TRBJ1-1; maybe TRBD1 (5 bases). TRBV5-3 is noted as an ORF with a role that remains uncertain. The CDR3 contains 15 residues. Trimming cost V 4 bases and J 1 base, with 14 bases left between them. In nucleotides, the CDR3 is TGTGCCAGAAGCCGACTAGGGACTTCGAACACTGAAGCTTTCTTT. This gives the protein CARSRLGTSNTEAFF.

This CDR3 is CASSSRDKYEQYF. The CDR3 DNA reads TGTGCCAGCAGTTCCCGGGACAAGTACGAGCAGTACTTC. The chain recombines TRBV28 with TRBJ2-7, with a tentative D call TRBD1 (6 bases). The CDR3 has 13 residues. V was clipped by 4 bases and J by 4 bases, with 11 bases between them. Germline values: CDR1 MDHEN, CDR2 SYDVKM.

The chain joins TRBV7-2 to TRBJ1-5; D remains ambiguous. CDR1 and CDR2 from the germline V gene are SGHTA and FQGNSA. The CDR3 covers 14 residues. Trimming took 5 bases from V and 3 from J, leaving 11 bases between them. The CDR3 sequence is CASSTDGINQPQHF. The CDR3 nucleotides are TGTGCCAGCAGCACAGACGGAATCAATCAGCCCCAGCATTTT.

This chain joins TRBV7-2 and TRBJ2-5; 7 bases are shared with TRBD2. Germline V gene lookup returns CDR1 SGHTA and CDR2 FQGNSA. The CDR3 has 15 residues. After removal of 4 bases from V and 0 bases from J, the junction contained 5 bases not matched to a gene. CDR3 amino acids: CASSSPSGYQETQYF. The DNA of the CDR3 is TGTGCCAGCAGCTCCCCTAGCGGCTACCAAGAGACCCAGTACTTC.

The chain has TRBV5-1 and TRBJ2-5; 9 bases line up with TRBD1. CDR1 SGHRS and CDR2 YFSETQ come from the germline V gene. The CDR3 loop spans 16 amino acids. The ends lost 5 bases at V and 4 bases at J; junction bases unmatched: 12. In nucleotides, the CDR3 is TGCGCCAGCAGTTCGGAAGGACAGGGGCTATCAGAGACCCAGTACTTC. Its translation: CASSSEGQGLSETQYF.

The rearrangement uses TRBV6-5 and TRBJ2-7; a possible D gene is TRBD1 (6 bases). Germline CDR1 reads MNHEY; CDR2 reads SVGAGI. The V end lost 0 bases, the J end lost 0 bases, and 9 bases lay between the germline ends. CDR3 length: 15 residues. CDR3 region: CASSYSTGSSYEQYF. DNA for the CDR3: TGTGCCAGCAGTTACTCGACAGGTAGCTCCTACGAGCAGTACTTC.

J is TRBJ2-7 and V is TRBV5-1; 7 bases match TRBD1. CDR1 is SGHRS and CDR2 is YFSETQ in the germline V gene. The CDR3 totals 14 residues. Trimming took 4 bases from V and 2 from J; bases not matched to a gene: 6. The DNA of the CDR3 is TGCGCCAGCAGCGAAACCGGGACAGCCTACGAGCAGTACTTC. Protein: CASSETGTAYEQYF.

CDR3 sequence reads: CATSRVVGQPTDTQYF. Written as DNA, the CDR3 is TGTGCCACCAGCAGAGTCGTGGGACAGCCCACAGATACGCAGTATTTT. The chain has TRBV15 and TRBJ2-3, with 7 bases identical to TRBD1. The CDR3 has 16 amino acids. Germline CDR1 is LNHNV and CDR2 is YYDKDF (reference sequence). The V and J ends lost 1 base and 2 bases, in that order; junction bases with no gene match: 6.

The gene calls are TRBV2 and TRBJ1-2; D unresolved. Germline lookup yields CDR1 SNHLY and CDR2 FYNNEI. The CDR3 extends over 11 amino acids. V dropped 4 bases and J dropped 5 bases, with 5 bases sitting between them. The CDR3 region has the DNA TGTGCCAGCAGTGGTCATTATGGCTACACCTTC. Amino acids: CASSGHYGYTF.

The chain recombines TRBV6-5 with TRBJ1-2; D is perhaps TRBD1 (5 bases). Germline lookup yields CDR1 MNHEY and CDR2 SVGAGI. The CDR3 is 13 residues long. The V gene lost 3 bases and the J gene lost 4 bases, with 9 bases spanning the gap. The CDR3 region is CASSYPGGYGYTF. Here the CDR3 DNA reads TGTGCCAGCAGTTATCCGGGGGGCTATGGCTACACCTTC.

V and J are TRBV7-2 and TRBJ2-5; 14 positions agree with TRBD2. V shed 4 bases, J shed 4 bases, and the junction held 2 bases outside the gene matches. Germline-derived CDR1 and CDR2 are SGHTA and FQGNSA. This CDR3 has 15 amino acids. As DNA, the CDR3 is TGTGCCAGCAGCTCGACTAGCGGGAGGGCAGAGACCCAGTACTTC. Encoded protein: CASSSTSGRAETQYF.

The chain combines TRBV6-4 with TRBJ2-1, with TRBD2 matching over 8 bases. Losses at the gene ends were 0 bases for V and 6 bases for J; bases not matched to a gene: 7. Germline lookup yields CDR1 MRHNA and CDR2 SNTAGT. This CDR3 is built from 16 residues. As DNA, the CDR3 is TGTGCCAGCAGTGACTCGAAACAAGCGGGAGTCAATGAGCAGTTCTTC. Protein product: CASSDSKQAGVNEQFF.